A selection of T cell receptor beta chains follows, all from one sample in a study of cytomegalovirus exposure and HLA in healthy donors. The assay was immunoSEQ multiplex PCR, and TCRdb's table has in-frame clones only and misses some. The sample records 150,000 to 200,000 clones, 70% to 80% being singletons. Sequencing was performed on PBMCs. These receptors were obtained from a woman in her thirties or forties in good health and CMV-seronegative. The CDR3 runs from the conserved cysteine through the conserved F or W. The order of the fields is CDR3 protein, CDR3 DNA, J gene, D gene, clone size, V gene. A D gene is named only where the DNA matches it firmly. Only some rows state a clone size, as once, few, many or a class for expanded clones.

CDR3: CASSVRDYGGGSPNEQFF; DNA: TGTGCCAGCAGCGTACGGGACTACGGTGGCGGGAGTCCTAATGAGCAGTTCTTC; J: TRBJ2-1; D: TRBD2; size: NA; V: TRBV9
CDR3: CASSPTGNYGGLTDTQYF; DNA: TGTGCCAGCAGCCCGACAGGAAACTATGGGGGATTAACAGATACGCAGTATTTT; J: TRBJ2-3; D: NA; size: few; V: TRBV7-9
CDR3: CASKGTSDPYEQYF; DNA: TGTGCCAGCAAGGGGACTAGCGATCCCTACGAGCAGTACTTC; J: TRBJ2-7; D: TRBD2; size: NA; V: TRBV28
CDR3: CASSETLAGDTQYF; DNA: TGTGCCAGCAGTGAAACGCTAGCGGGAGATACGCAGTATTTT; J: TRBJ2-3; D: TRBD2; size: NA; V: TRBV25-1
CDR3: CASSSNRVTEAFF; DNA: TGTGCCAGCAGTTCTAACAGGGTAACTGAAGCTTTCTTT; J: TRBJ1-1; D: NA; size: NA; V: TRBV7-2
CDR3: CASSQDLAGQETQYF; DNA: TGTGCCAGCAGCCAAGATCTAGCGGGACAAGAGACCCAGTACTTC; J: TRBJ2-5; D: TRBD2; size: NA; V: TRBV14
CDR3: CASSPTSGGKNEQFF; DNA: TGTGCCAGCAGCCCTACTAGCGGGGGAAAAAATGAGCAGTTCTTC; J: TRBJ2-1; D: TRBD2; size: NA; V: TRBV4-2
CDR3: CASSRLGPGETQYF; DNA: TGTGCCAGCAGTCGATTGGGGCCGGGAGAGACCCAGTACTTC; J: TRBJ2-5; D: NA; size: NA; V: TRBV28
CDR3: CASSFSRTNYGYTF; DNA: TGTGCCAGCAGCTTTTCCAGGACTAACTATGGCTACACCTTC; J: TRBJ1-2; D: NA; size: few; V: TRBV7-9
CDR3: CASSLVDRENSPLHF; DNA: TGTGCCAGCAGTTTAGTGGACAGGGAAAATTCACCCCTCCACTTT; J: TRBJ1-6; D: TRBD1; size: NA; V: TRBV28
CDR3: CASSSDGQDRVGGYTF; DNA: TGTGCCAGCAGCTCGGACGGTCAGGACAGGGTTGGTGGCTACACCTTC; J: TRBJ1-2; D: TRBD1; size: NA; V: TRBV9
CDR3: CASSSRVGQVVSGANGLTF; DNA: TGTGCCAGCAGCTCTAGAGTCGGGCAGGTAGTCTCTGGGGCCAACGGCCTGACTTTC; J: TRBJ2-6; D: NA; size: NA; V: TRBV4-2
CDR3: CASGLRTEADTQYF; DNA: TGTGCTAGTGGTTTGAGGACAGAGGCAGATACGCAGTATTTT; J: TRBJ2-3; D: NA; size: once; V: TRBV12-5
CDR3: CASSPMGLLNTEAFF; DNA: TGTGCCAGCAGCCCCATGGGACTCTTGAACACTGAAGCTTTCTTT; J: TRBJ1-1; D: NA; size: NA; V: TRBV6-5
CDR3: CASSLNRGPPGELFF; DNA: TGTGCCAGCAGCTTAAACAGGGGTCCCCCCGGGGAGCTGTTTTTT; J: TRBJ2-2; D: TRBD1; size: NA; V: TRBV7-8
CDR3: CASKWGTSTDTQYF; DNA: TGTGCCAGCAAGTGGGGCACTAGCACAGATACGCAGTATTTT; J: TRBJ2-3; D: NA; size: NA; V: TRBV2
CDR3: CASSPRQGSNEQYF; DNA: TGTGCCAGCTCACCGCGTCAGGGGTCAAACGAGCAGTACTTC; J: TRBJ2-7; D: NA; size: once; V: TRBV18
CDR3: CASSEALPGLAGFLDTQYF; DNA: TGTGCCAGCAGTGAAGCGCTTCCGGGACTAGCGGGTTTTTTAGATACGCAGTATTTT; J: TRBJ2-3; D: TRBD2; size: NA; V: TRBV2
CDR3: CASSQGQGWSYEQYF; DNA: TGCGCCAGCAGCCAAGGGCAGGGATGGTCGTACGAGCAGTACTTC; J: TRBJ2-7; D: NA; size: NA; V: TRBV4-1
CDR3: CASSPGQGSAKNSQYF; DNA: TGTGCCAGCAGCCCTGGACAGGGTTCGGCCAAAAACAGTCAGTACTTC; J: TRBJ2-4; D: TRBD1; size: once; V: TRBV7-9
CDR3: CASSQEPGPPLHF; DNA: TGTGCCAGCAGCCAAGAGCCAGGCCCACCCCTCCACTTT; J: TRBJ1-6; D: NA; size: NA; V: TRBV4-2
CDR3: CASSHRDKTSGSMYEQFF; DNA: TGTGCCAGCTCACACCGGGACAAGACTAGCGGGAGCATGTATGAGCAGTTCTTC; J: TRBJ2-1; D: TRBD2; size: NA; V: TRBV18
CDR3: CASSLWSGQMNTEAFF; DNA: TGTGCCAGCAGCTTATGGAGCGGACAGATGAACACTGAAGCTTTCTTT; J: TRBJ1-1; D: NA; size: NA; V: TRBV11-2
CDR3: CASREALAGENEQYF; DNA: TGTGCCAGCAGGGAGGCTCTAGCGGGGGAAAACGAGCAGTACTTC; J: TRBJ2-7; D: TRBD2; size: NA; V: TRBV28
CDR3: CASSEESGGHSPLHF; DNA: TGTGCCAGCAGTGAAGAGTCAGGGGGGCATTCACCCCTCCACTTT; J: TRBJ1-6; D: TRBD1; size: NA; V: TRBV2
CDR3: CASSPITGHYGYTF; DNA: TGTGCCAGCAGTCCCATAACAGGGCACTATGGCTACACCTTC; J: TRBJ1-2; D: NA; size: NA; V: TRBV28
CDR3: CASSLYTGTQYF; DNA: TGTGCCAGCAGCTTGTATACGGGGACCCAGTACTTC; J: TRBJ2-5; D: NA; size: once; V: TRBV5-8
CDR3: CASRCKNGRARFNEQFF; DNA: TGTGCCAGCAGGTGTAAGAACGGGAGGGCCCGTTTCAATGAGCAGTTCTTC; J: TRBJ2-1; D: TRBD2; size: NA; V: TRBV9
CDR3: CASSQAQGQYGYTF; DNA: TGTGCCAGCTCACAGGCACAAGGACAGTATGGCTACACCTTC; J: TRBJ1-2; D: NA; size: NA; V: TRBV18